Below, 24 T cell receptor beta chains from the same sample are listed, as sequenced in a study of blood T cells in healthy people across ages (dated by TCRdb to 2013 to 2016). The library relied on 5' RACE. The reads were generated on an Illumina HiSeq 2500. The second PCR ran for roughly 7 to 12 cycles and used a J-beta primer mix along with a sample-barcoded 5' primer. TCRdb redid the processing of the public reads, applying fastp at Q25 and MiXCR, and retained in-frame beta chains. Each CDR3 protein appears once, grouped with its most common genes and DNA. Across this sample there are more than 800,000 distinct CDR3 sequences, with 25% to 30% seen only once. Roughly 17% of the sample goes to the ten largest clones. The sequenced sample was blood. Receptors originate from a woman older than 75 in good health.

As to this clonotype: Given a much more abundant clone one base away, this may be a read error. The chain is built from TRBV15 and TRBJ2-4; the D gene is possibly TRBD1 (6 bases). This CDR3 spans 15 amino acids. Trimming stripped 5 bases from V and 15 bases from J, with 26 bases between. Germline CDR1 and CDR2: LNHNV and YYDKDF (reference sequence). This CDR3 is CATSGGQLVQETRYF. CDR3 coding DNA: TGTGCCACCAGCGGGGGCCAGCTAGTACAAGAGACCCGGTACTTC.

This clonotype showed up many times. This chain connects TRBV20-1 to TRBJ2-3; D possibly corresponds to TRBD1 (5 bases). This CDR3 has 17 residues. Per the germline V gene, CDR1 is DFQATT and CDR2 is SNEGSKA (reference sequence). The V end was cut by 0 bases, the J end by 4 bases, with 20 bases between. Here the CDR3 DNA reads TGCAGTGCTAGAGATCTTGTCGCCCAGGGCGGCTCAGATACGCAGTATTTT. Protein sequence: CSARDLVAQGGSDTQYF.

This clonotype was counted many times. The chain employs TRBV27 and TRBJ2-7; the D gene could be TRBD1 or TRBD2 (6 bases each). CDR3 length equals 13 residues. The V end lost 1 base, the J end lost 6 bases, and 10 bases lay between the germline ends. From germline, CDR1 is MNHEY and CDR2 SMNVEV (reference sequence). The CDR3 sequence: CASSLWGASEQYF. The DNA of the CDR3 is TGTGCCAGCAGTTTATGGGGGGCTAGCGAGCAGTACTTC.

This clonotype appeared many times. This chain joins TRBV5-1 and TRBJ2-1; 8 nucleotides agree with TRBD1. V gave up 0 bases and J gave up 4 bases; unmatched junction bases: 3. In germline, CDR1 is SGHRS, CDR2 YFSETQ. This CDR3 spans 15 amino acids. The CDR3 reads CASSLGQGKYNEQFF. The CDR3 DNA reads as TGCGCCAGCAGCTTGGGACAGGGGAAATACAATGAGCAGTTCTTC.

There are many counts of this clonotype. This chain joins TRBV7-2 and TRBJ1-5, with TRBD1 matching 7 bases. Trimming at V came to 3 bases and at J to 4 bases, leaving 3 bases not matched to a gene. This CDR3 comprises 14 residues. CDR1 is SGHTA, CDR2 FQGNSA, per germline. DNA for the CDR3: TGTGCCAGCAGCTTGGACAGGAGAAATCAGCCCCAGCATTTT. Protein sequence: CASSLDRRNQPQHF.

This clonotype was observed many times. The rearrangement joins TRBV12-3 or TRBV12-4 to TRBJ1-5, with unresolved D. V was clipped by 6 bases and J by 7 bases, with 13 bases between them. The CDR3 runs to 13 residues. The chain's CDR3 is CASSPTVGQPQHF. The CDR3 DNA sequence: TGTGCCAGCAGCCCGACCGTGGGGCAGCCCCAGCATTTT.

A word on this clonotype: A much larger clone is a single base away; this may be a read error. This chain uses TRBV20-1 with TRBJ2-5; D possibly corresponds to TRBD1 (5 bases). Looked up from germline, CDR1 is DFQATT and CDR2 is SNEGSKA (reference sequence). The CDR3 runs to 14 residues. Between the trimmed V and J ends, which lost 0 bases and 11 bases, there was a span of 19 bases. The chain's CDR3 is CSARDGQGYNEQYF. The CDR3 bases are TGCAGTGCTAGAGATGGTCAGGGCTACAATGAGCAGTACTTC.

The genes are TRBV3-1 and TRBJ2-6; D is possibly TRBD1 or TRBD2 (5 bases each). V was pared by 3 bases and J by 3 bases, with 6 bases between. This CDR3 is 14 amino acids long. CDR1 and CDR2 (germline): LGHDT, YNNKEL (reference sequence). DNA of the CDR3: TGTGCCAGCAGCCATGGGGGTGGGGCCAACGTCCTGACTTTC. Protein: CASSHGGGANVLTF. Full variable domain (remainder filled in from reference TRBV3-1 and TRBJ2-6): DTAVSQTPKYLVTQMGNDKSIKCEQNLGHDTMYWYKQDSKKFLKIMFSYNNKELIINETVPNRFSPKSPDKAHLNLHINSLELGDSAVYFCASSHGGGANVLTFGAGSRLTVL.

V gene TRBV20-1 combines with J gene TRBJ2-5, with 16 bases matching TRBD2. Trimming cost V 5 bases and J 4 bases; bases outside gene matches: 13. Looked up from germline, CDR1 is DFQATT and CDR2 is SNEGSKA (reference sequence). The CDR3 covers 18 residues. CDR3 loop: CSADLPGLAGGLVETQYF. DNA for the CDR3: TGCAGTGCTGACCTCCCGGGACTAGCGGGGGGGCTTGTAGAGACCCAGTACTTC.

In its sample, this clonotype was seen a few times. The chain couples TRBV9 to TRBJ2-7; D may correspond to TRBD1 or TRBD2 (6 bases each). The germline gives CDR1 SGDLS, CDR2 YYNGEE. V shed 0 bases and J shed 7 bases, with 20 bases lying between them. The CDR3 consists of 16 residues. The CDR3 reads CASSVDGEDSYNEQYF. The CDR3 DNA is TGTGCCAGCAGCGTAGATGGGGAGGACAGTTACAATGAGCAGTACTTC. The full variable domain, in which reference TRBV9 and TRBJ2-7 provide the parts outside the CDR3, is DSGVTQTPKHLITATGQRVTLRCSPRSGDLSVYWYQQSLDQGLQFLIQYYNGEERAKGNILERFSAQQFPDLHSELNLSSLELGDSALYFCASSVDGEDSYNEQYFGPGTRLTVT.

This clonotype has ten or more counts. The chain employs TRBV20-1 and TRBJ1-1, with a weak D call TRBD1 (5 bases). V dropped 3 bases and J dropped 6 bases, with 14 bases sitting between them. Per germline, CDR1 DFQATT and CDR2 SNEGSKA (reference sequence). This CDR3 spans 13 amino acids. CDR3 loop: CSASATGPPEAFF. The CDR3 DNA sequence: TGCAGTGCTAGTGCAACGGGGCCCCCTGAAGCTTTCTTT.

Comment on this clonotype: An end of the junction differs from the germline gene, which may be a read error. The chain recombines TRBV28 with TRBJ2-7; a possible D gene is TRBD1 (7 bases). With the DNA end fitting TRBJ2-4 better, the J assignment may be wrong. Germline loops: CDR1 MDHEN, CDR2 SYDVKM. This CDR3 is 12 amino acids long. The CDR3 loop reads CAGRQGGNIQYF. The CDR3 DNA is TGTGCCGGCAGACAGGGAGGAAACATTCAGTACTTC.

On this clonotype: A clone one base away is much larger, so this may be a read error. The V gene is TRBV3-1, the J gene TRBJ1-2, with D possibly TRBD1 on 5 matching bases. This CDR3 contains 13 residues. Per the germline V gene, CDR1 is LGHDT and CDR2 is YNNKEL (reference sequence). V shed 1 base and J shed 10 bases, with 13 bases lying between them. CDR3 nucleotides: TGTGCCAGCAGCCAAGGTAGGGGAAGAGACTACACCTTC. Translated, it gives CASSQGRGRDYTF.

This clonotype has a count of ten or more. The CDR3 loop is CASSDLWNSNQPQHF. The CDR3 DNA reads TGTGCCAGCAGTGATTTGTGGAATAGCAATCAGCCCCAGCATTTT. The chain employs TRBV6-1 and TRBJ1-5, with no clear D. This CDR3 is 15 amino acids long. The ends were cut back, 3 bases at V and 0 bases at J, with 9 bases in the middle. CDR1 and CDR2 from the germline V gene are MNHNS and SASEGT.

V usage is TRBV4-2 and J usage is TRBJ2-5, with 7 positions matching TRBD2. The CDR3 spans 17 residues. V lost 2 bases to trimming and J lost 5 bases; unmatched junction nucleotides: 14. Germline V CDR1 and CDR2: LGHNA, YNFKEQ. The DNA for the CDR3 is TGTGCCAGCAGCCAATTAGCCAGCGGGGCCGGCCGGGAGACCCAGTACTTC. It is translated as CASSQLASGAGRETQYF.

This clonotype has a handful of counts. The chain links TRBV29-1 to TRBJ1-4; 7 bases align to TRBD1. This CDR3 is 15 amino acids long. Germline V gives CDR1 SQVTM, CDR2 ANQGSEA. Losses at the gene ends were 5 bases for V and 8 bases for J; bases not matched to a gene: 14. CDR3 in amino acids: CSVTGATGRSEKLFF. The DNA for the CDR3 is TGCAGCGTTACAGGGGCCACGGGGAGGTCCGAAAAACTGTTTTTT.

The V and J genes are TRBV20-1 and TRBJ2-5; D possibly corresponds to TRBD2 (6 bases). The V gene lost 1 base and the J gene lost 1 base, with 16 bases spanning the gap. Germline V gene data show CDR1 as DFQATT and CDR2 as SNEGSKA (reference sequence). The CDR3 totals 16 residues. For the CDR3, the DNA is TGCAGTGCTAGAGGGAACTTCGGCGGGACCCAAGAGACCCAGTACTTC. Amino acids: CSARGNFGGTQETQYF.

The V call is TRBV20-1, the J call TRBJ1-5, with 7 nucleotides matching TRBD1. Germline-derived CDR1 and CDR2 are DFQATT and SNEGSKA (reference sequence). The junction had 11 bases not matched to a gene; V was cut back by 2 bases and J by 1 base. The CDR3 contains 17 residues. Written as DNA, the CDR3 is TGCAGTGCTAGAAAGGACAACAGGGGTGGGAGCAATCAGCCCCAGCATTTT. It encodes CSARKDNRGGSNQPQHF.

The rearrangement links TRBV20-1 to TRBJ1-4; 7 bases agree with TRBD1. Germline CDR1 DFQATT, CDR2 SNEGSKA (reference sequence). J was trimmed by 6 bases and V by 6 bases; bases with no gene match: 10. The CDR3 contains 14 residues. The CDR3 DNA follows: TGCAGTGCACCGGTAACAGGGGAGGATGAAAAACTGTTTTTT. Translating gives CSAPVTGEDEKLFF.

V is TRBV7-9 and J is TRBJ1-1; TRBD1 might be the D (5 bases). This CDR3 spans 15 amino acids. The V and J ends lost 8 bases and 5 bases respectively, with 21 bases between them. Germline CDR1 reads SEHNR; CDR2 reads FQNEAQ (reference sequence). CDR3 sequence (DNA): TGTGCCAGCGGATGGGCCGGGACCCCGATAACTGAAGCTTTCTTT. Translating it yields CASGWAGTPITEAFF.

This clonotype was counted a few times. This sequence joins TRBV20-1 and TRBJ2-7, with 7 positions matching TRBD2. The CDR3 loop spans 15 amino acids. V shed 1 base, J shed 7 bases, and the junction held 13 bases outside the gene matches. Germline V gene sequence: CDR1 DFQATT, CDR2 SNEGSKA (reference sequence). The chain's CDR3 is CSARAPGGERNEQYF. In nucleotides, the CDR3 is TGCAGTGCTAGAGCCCCGGGGGGAGAGAGAAATGAGCAGTACTTC.

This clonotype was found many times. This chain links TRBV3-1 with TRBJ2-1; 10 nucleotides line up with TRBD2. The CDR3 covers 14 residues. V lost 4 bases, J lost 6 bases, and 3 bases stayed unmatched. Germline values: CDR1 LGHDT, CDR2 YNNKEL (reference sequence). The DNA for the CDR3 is TGTGCCAGCAGCCTTCGGACTAGCGGCAATGAGCAGTTCTTC. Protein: CASSLRTSGNEQFF.

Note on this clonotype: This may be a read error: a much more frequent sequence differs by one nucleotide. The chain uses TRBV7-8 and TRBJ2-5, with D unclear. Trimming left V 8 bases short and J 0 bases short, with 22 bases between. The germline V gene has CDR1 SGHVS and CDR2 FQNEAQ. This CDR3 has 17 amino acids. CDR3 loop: CASRRARQPNNQETQYF. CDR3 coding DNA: TGTGCCAGCCGACGTGCGCGGCAGCCTAATAACCAAGAGACCCAGTACTTC. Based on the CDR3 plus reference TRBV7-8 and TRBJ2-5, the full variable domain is GAGVSQSPRYKVAKRGQDVALRCDPISGHVSLFWYQQALGQGPEFLTYFQNEAQLDKSGLPSDRFFAERPEGSVSTLKIQRTQQEDSAVYLCASRRARQPNNQETQYFGPGTRLLVL.

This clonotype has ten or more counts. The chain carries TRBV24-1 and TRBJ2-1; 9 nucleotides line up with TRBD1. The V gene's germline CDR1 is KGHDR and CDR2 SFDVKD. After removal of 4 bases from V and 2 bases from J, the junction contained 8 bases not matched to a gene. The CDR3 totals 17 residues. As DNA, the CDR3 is TGTGCCACCAGTGAGGGCGCCGGGACAGGGCCCTACAATGAGCAGTTCTTC. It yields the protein CATSEGAGTGPYNEQFF.